Shown below are 10 T cell receptor beta chains from a single sample sequenced in a study of cytomegalovirus exposure and HLA in healthy donors. The PCR ran on 60 Vbeta and 13 Jbeta primers. TCRdb keeps only in-frame clones here, not all; method: immunoSEQ multiplex PCR. The sample lists roughly 200,000 clones; roughly 80% were seen once. The source material was PBMCs. Receptors originate from a young woman in good health and CMV-seronegative.

CDR3 amino acids: CSVEISEGGTEAFF. CDR3 sequence (DNA): TGCAGCGTTGAGATTTCGGAGGGCGGGACTGAAGCTTTCTTT. The V gene is TRBV29-1, the J gene TRBJ1-1; no reliable D call. This CDR3 is 14 amino acids long. The V end was cut by 3 bases, the J end by 5 bases, with 16 bases between. Germline lookup yields CDR1 SQVTM and CDR2 ANQGSEA.

CDR3 sequence reads: CASSEQAGPGANVLTF. Written as DNA, the CDR3 is TGCGCCAGCAGTGAACAAGCAGGGCCTGGGGCCAACGTCCTGACTTTC. The chain employs TRBV10-1 and TRBJ2-6; D might be TRBD1 (5 bases). Trimming pared 3 bases from V and 2 bases from J, leaving 11 bases between. Germline assignment: CDR1 WNHNN and CDR2 SYGVQD (reference sequence). CDR3 length equals 16 residues.

The chain is built from TRBV19 and TRBJ2-3; the match to TRBD2 covers 7 bases. This CDR3 spans 14 amino acids. Germline V gene sequence: CDR1 LNHDA, CDR2 SQIVND (reference sequence). After removal of 2 bases from V and 4 bases from J, the junction contained 3 bases not matched to a gene. The CDR3 nucleotides are TGTGCCAGTAGTATAACTCGGGGGGCAGATACGCAGTATTTT. It yields the protein CASSITRGADTQYF. The complete variable domain, with remaining parts taken from reference TRBV19 and TRBJ2-3, reads DGGITQSPKYLFRKEGQNVTLSCEQNLNHDAMYWYRQDPGQGLRLIYYSQIVNDFQKGDIAEGYSVSREKKESFPLTVTSAQKNPTAFYLCASSITRGADTQYFGPGTRLTVL.

This chain uses TRBV10-1 with TRBJ1-1, with 7 nucleotides matching TRBD1. CDR3 length equals 15 residues. Trimming took 5 bases from V and 10 from J; bases not matched to a gene: 16. Germline V lookup: CDR1 WNHNN, CDR2 SYGVQD (reference sequence). The CDR3 is CASSPAGTAVRRAFF. The CDR3 DNA reads as TGCGCCAGCAGTCCTGCCGGGACAGCCGTACGAAGAGCTTTCTTT.

Details on this clone: At one end, the junction sequence differs from germline, possibly due to a read error. V and J are TRBV7-9 and TRBJ2-2, with TRBD2 matching 9 bases. The CDR3 sequence is 16 residues long. Germline CDR1 reads SEHNR; CDR2 reads FQNEAQ (reference sequence). The CDR3: CSSSFISGSITGELFF. CDR3 coding DNA: TGTTCCAGCAGCTTTATTAGCGGGAGTATCACCGGGGAGCTGTTTTTT. Full variable domain (outside the CDR3, taken from reference TRBV7-9 and TRBJ2-2): DTGVSQNPRHKITKRGQNVTFRCDPISEHNRLYWYRQTLGQGPEFLTYFQNEAQLEKSRLLSDRFSAERPKGSFSTLEIQRTEQGDSAMYLCSSSFISGSITGELFFGEGSRLTVL.

The chain combines TRBV9 with TRBJ2-1, with D tentatively TRBD1 (5 bases). V was pared by 5 bases and J by 0 bases, with 15 bases between. This CDR3 region has 16 residues. The germline V gene has CDR1 SGDLS and CDR2 YYNGEE. The CDR3 DNA sequence: TGTGCCAGCAGACCCCCAGGGCTTGGCTCCTACAATGAGCAGTTCTTC. It translates to CASRPPGLGSYNEQFF.

The count of this clone is one. V is TRBV9 and J is TRBJ1-2; 12 bases align to TRBD1. With V trimmed by 3 bases and J by 1 base, 7 bases remained unmatched. The CDR3 covers 17 residues. CDR1 is SGDLS, CDR2 YYNGEE, per germline. This chain's CDR3 is CASSGWDRGLDNYGYTF. The CDR3 region has the DNA TGTGCCAGCAGCGGGTGGGACAGGGGGCTAGATAACTATGGCTACACCTTC.

This clone has a single count. V and J are TRBV6-5 and TRBJ2-1, with 7 bases fitting TRBD2. The CDR3 has 13 residues. Germline V CDR1 and CDR2: MNHEY, SVGAGI. Unmatched junction bases numbered 8, after V lost 10 bases and J lost 5 bases. The CDR3 sequence is CATGRLADNEQFF. In DNA, the CDR3 is TGTGCCACCGGCCGTCTAGCGGACAATGAGCAGTTCTTC.

The CDR3, as DNA: TGCGCCAGCAGCGCCGGGACAGGGGTACATGAGCAGTTCTTC. It translates to CASSAGTGVHEQFF. V usage is TRBV5-1 and J usage is TRBJ2-1; 10 nucleotides line up with TRBD1. V lost 4 bases, J lost 8 bases, and 6 bases stayed unmatched. The CDR3 is 14 amino acids. Germline CDR1 reads SGHRS; CDR2 reads YFSETQ.

This chain uses TRBV5-3 with TRBJ2-1; TRBD2 matches at 11 bases. TRBV5-3 is annotated as an ORF whose role is uncertain. With V trimmed by 2 bases and J by 1 base, 8 bases remained unmatched. This CDR3 is built from 18 residues. The CDR3, as DNA: TGTGCCAGAAGCTTACCTCTAGCGGGAGGTTTGTCCTACAATGAGCAGTTCTTC. The encoded protein is CARSLPLAGGLSYNEQFF.